This entry lists 11 T cell receptor beta chains sequenced from one sample in a study of OX40 agonist ivuxolimab in advanced cancers. Some clones are missing from TCRdb's copy, which holds only in-frame ones; the method was immunoSEQ multiplex PCR. The sample records about 62,000 clones, approximately 85% being singletons. The sequencing here drew on CD4+ or CD8+ T cells sorted from blood, taken in a trial of the OX40 agonist ivuxolimab. These receptors were obtained from an adult with an advanced solid tumor such as melanoma, head and neck, liver or kidney cancer.

This clone has a single count. This chain uses TRBV10-3 with TRBJ1-1; D not certain. The V gene lost 0 bases and the J gene lost 2 bases, with 10 bases spanning the gap. Per germline, CDR1 ENHRY and CDR2 SYGVKD. This CDR3 comprises 15 residues. CDR3 in DNA: TGTGCCATCAGTGAGTCCGGGCCACAAAACACTGAAGCTTTCTTT. It specifies CAISESGPQNTEAFF.

The rearrangement links TRBV5-1 to TRBJ2-1, with TRBD1 matching over 7 bases. The ends lost 7 bases at V and 1 base at J; junction bases unmatched: 5. Per the germline V gene, CDR1 is SGHRS and CDR2 is YFSETQ. The CDR3 has 14 amino acids. The CDR3 bases are TGCGCCAGCGCCCGGGACAGATCCTACAATGAGCAGTTCTTC. Translated: CASARDRSYNEQFF.

This chain links TRBV19 with TRBJ1-1, with 8 bases identical to TRBD1. V gave up 4 bases and J gave up 5 bases; unmatched junction bases: 6. The CDR3 is 14 residues long. Germline V gives CDR1 LNHDA, CDR2 SQIVND (reference sequence). CDR3 residues: CASSSRQGITEAFF. CDR3 nucleotides: TGTGCCAGTAGTAGCCGACAGGGGATAACTGAAGCTTTCTTT.

The rearrangement joins TRBV5-1 to TRBJ2-5, with 14 nucleotides matching TRBD2. This CDR3 region has 16 residues. The V segment lost 3 bases and the J segment 5 bases; nucleotides outside the gene matches: 6. The V gene's germline CDR1 is SGHRS and CDR2 YFSETQ. CDR3 nucleotides: TGCGCCAGCAGCTCGGGACTAGCGGGAGAGGGGGAGACCCAGTACTTC. Translation: CASSSGLAGEGETQYF.

The gene calls are TRBV14 and TRBJ1-2; D uncertain. The CDR3 has 13 amino acids. CDR1 and CDR2 from the germline V gene are SGHDN and FVKESK. V was shortened by 1 base and J by 4 bases, with 7 bases between the two germline ends. This CDR3 reads CASSQVGVYGYTF. CDR3 bases: TGTGCCAGCAGCCAAGTCGGAGTCTATGGCTACACCTTC.

The chain is built from TRBV4-3 and TRBJ2-2; D gene unclear. This CDR3 is built from 15 residues. Trimming cost V 0 bases and J 7 bases, with 12 bases left between them. Germline V gene lookup returns CDR1 LGHNA and CDR2 YSLEER. CDR3 region: CASSQEETEGGELFF. DNA of the CDR3: TGCGCCAGCAGCCAAGAGGAAACCGAAGGCGGGGAGCTGTTTTTT.

The chain joins TRBV9 to TRBJ2-5; D might be TRBD1 (6 bases). The CDR3 contains 16 residues. Germline CDR1 SGDLS, CDR2 YYNGEE. V was pared by 4 bases and J by 5 bases, with 21 bases between. Here the CDR3 DNA reads TGTGCCAGCAGCCCTCAGACGGGCAGGGGAGTCGAGACCCAGTACTTC. Residues: CASSPQTGRGVETQYF.

This sequence joins TRBV6-5 and TRBJ1-2; 9 nucleotides align to TRBD1. The CDR3 is made up of 15 amino acids. V was pared by 0 bases and J by 2 bases, with 1 base of the junction left unmatched. Germline CDR1 and CDR2: MNHEY and SVGAGI. The chain's CDR3 is CASSYSGTGNYGYTF. The CDR3 nucleotides are TGTGCCAGCAGTTACTCTGGGACAGGGAACTATGGCTACACCTTC.

This sequence joins TRBV19 and TRBJ1-2; D gene uncertain. The length of the CDR3 is 17 residues. Germline V gives CDR1 LNHDA, CDR2 SQIVND (reference sequence). Trimming took 6 bases from V and 4 from J, leaving 24 bases between them. The CDR3, as DNA: TGTGCCAGTAGCCAGAGGCCGGAGAGCAGACCGACCTATGGCTACACCTTC. Amino acid sequence: CASSQRPESRPTYGYTF.

This sequence joins TRBV5-6 and TRBJ2-2; tentative D call: TRBD2 (6 bases). CDR3 size: 19 residues. The germline V gene has CDR1 SGHDT and CDR2 YYEEEE. The ends were cut back, 3 bases at V and 1 base at J, with 22 bases in the middle. The CDR3 loop reads CASSSYRYSGLQNTGELFF. In DNA form, the CDR3 reads TGTGCCAGCAGCTCGTATCGTTATTCGGGACTGCAGAACACCGGGGAGCTGTTTTTT.

The gene calls are TRBV19 and TRBJ1-1; the D gene is possibly TRBD1 (5 bases). V was trimmed by 5 bases and J by 5 bases, leaving 18 bases between them. CDR3 length equals 15 residues. Per the germline V gene, CDR1 is LNHDA and CDR2 is SQIVND (reference sequence). CDR3 sequence (DNA): TGTGCCAGTAGTCTCGTCCTCGGTGGGGCTACTGAAGCTTTCTTT. Encoded protein: CASSLVLGGATEAFF.